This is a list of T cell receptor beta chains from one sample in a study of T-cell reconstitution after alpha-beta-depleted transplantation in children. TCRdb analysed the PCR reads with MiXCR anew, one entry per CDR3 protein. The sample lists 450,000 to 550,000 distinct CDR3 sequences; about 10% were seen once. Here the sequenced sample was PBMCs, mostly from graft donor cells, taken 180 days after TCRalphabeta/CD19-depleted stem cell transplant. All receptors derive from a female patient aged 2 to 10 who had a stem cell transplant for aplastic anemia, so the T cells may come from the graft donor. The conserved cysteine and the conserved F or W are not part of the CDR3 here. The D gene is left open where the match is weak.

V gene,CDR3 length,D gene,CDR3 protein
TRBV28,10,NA,ASISGVGSAF
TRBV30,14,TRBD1,AWSLLDRGGNQPQH
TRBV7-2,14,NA,ASSLEARNSNQPQH
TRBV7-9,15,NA,ASSANPGRQPDMAET
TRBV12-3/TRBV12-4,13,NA,ASSFVILATWTQY
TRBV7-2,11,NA,ASSLGDSYEQY
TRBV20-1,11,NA,SARRLLSNTIY
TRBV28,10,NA,ASQGITYEQY
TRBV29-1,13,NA,SVEGHSTKGNTIY
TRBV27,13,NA,ASSSRAHSNQPQH
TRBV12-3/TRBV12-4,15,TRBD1,ASSLVASTGGASEQY
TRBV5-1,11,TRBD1,ASSRRTGGTQY
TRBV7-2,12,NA,ASSLGGVNYGYT
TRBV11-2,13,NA,ASSFGLPIRHEQF
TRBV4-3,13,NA,ASSLRDVSTDTQY
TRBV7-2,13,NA,ASSPEGRGPGELF
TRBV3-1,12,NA,ASSRQATNEKLF
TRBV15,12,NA,ATTPGRMNEKLF
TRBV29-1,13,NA,SVIQTGTHDQPQH
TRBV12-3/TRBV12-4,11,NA,ASSLGGDQPQH
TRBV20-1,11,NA,SALQPNTGELF
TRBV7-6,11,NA,ASSLPSQETQY
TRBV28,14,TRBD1,ASKPGDRTPRDGQY
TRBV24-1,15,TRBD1,ATSDSGPTGWTDTQY
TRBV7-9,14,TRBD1,ASSLGTGGTGQPQH
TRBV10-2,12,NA,ASSSVRGRNTIY